This record covers a single T cell receptor (beta chain). Here immunoSEQ multiplex PCR was the method, and the copy in TCRdb shows in-frame clones only, minus some. The sample records hundreds of thousands of clones, around 89% being singletons. The trim removed 1 base at V and 6 bases at J, leaving 18 bases unmatched. The CDR3 totals 19 residues. The germline gives CDR1 LGHNA, CDR2 YNFKEQ. This sample was included in a study of shared T cell receptors in the human thymus. This sample was also put to use in a study of human thymus T cells. That source adds: Having corrective surgery for congenital heart defects, healthy Finnish infants were the ones who donated. The study used thymus tissue resected during corrective heart surgery. In thymic and blood repertoires alike, V and J usage looked biased. Related research has reported that thymic repertoires overlap highly among unrelated individuals.

The sequence was collected from a boy in the first two years of life with a congenital heart defect. The chain carries TRBV4-2 and TRBJ2-1; 7 nucleotides match TRBD1. What was sequenced was thymocytes. This CDR3 reads CASSQGVSSGTETINEQFF. CDR3 nucleotides: TGTGCCAGCAGCCAAGGAGTATCTTCCGGGACAGAAACTATCAATGAGCAGTTCTTC.